The entry that follows covers one T cell receptor (beta chain) sequence. Antigen specificity is unknown. This CDR3 comprises 12 residues. In germline, CDR1 is GTSNPN, CDR2 SVGIG (reference sequence). V dropped 7 bases and J dropped 3; count of bases not matched to a gene: 6. Template-switching 5'RACE yielded the TCR cDNA; a universal primer site and UMIs were added in the process. Via MiXCR, TCRdb re-called the 5' RACE reads, giving one row per CDR3 protein. This table has roughly 330,000 distinct CDR3 sequences, under 5% appearing once. This entry belongs to a study of T cells after yellow fever vaccination. Looking at the study overall: It was SMART-Seq v4 Ultra Low Input that prepared the fractions with low cell numbers. Whole-study findings and limits: Only a small proportion of the clonotypes turned up in both the CD4 and the CD8 compartments, likely arising from convergent recombination. Once the booster was given, most primary-vaccination clones reappeared, at approximately 97% for CD4 and around 90% for CD8.

This TCR was recovered from a man aged 18 to 30 who received the YFV17D yellow fever vaccine. The rearrangement joins TRBV30 to TRBJ2-7, with TRBD2 matching 7 bases. The sample was PBMCs, taken 5 days after the yellow fever booster vaccination. CDR3 coding DNA: TGTGCCTTGGGAGGGGACCACTACGAGCAGTACTTC. Translation gives CALGGDHYEQYF.